This paragraph reports one T cell receptor (beta chain). Its antigen is still unknown. The assay used deep level. Profiling relied on immunoSEQ multiplex PCR, and the TCRdb table lists in-frame clones only, not all of them. The sample yields about 380,000 clones, 90% to 97% seen once. The entry originates in a study of shared clonotypes between healthy human individuals. Study-wide background: Donor composition was a couple of women and a few men, aged 18 to 49. General study findings and limits: Naive subsets typically showed greater estimated richness than memory subsets.

What CD8 memory combined were CD45RO+ cells and CCR7-negative CD45RA+ TemRA cells. Germline V gene data show CDR1 as ENHRY and CDR2 as SYGVKD. V gave up 6 bases and J gave up 0 bases, with 8 bases separating them. CDR3 length: 13 amino acids. The sequencing sample was made of memory CD8+ T cells sorted from blood. Subset reported: CD45RO+ cells pooled with CCR7-negative TemRA cells. The chain combines TRBV10-3 with TRBJ2-5; D is tentatively TRBD1 or TRBD2 (5 bases each). The origin of this receptor is a man aged 25-40 years in good health. This CDR3 reads CAISRGDQETQYF. Here the CDR3 DNA reads TGTGCCATCAGCCGGGGCGACCAAGAGACCCAGTACTTC.